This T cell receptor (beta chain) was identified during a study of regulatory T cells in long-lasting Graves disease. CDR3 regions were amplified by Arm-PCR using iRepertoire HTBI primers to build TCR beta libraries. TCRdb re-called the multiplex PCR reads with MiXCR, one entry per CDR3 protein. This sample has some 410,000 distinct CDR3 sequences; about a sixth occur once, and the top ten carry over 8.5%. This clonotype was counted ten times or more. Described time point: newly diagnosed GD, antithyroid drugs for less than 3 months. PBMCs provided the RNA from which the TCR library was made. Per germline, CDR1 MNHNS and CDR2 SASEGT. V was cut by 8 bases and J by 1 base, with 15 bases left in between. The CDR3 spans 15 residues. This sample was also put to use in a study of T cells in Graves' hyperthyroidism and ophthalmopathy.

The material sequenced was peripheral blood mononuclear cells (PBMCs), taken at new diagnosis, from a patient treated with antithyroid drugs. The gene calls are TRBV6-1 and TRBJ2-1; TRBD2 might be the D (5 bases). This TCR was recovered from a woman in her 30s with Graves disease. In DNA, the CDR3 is TGTGCCAGCGGGGAGACGTTGGGGTCCTACAATGAGCAGTTCTTC. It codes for CASGETLGSYNEQFF.